This TCR beta chain is drawn from a study of blood T cell repertoires in COVID-19. Germline trimming cut 3 bases from V and 4 bases from J; bases unmatched to any gene: 3. Germline V gene sequence: CDR1 MNHNS, CDR2 SASEGT. This CDR3 is 14 amino acids long. In the source study's methods: Amplifying reference gene primers gave estimates of nucleated cell counts. The table came from immunoSEQ multiplex PCR; TCRdb's copy has only in-frame clones and leaves some out. V, J and clone size reflect that table, while D and trimming were determined from the DNA. The sample records roughly 220,000 clones, over 70% being singletons.

The sample comprised peripheral blood. This sequence was found in a woman in her 70s with acute or convalescent COVID-19. The V gene is TRBV6-1, the J gene TRBJ2-7, with TRBD2 identical over 10 bases. This CDR3 is CASSDPSGRYEQYF. CDR3 sequence (DNA): TGTGCCAGCAGTGACCCTAGCGGGAGATACGAGCAGTACTTC.